The 18 T cell receptor beta chains listed next were all sequenced from one sample in a study of blood T cell repertoires in COVID-19. The protocol was immunoSEQ multiplex PCR, while the TCRdb copy is restricted to in-frame clones and leaves out a portion. The table has about 120,000 clones, about four fifths seen once. Sequencing used PBMCs or T cells enriched from blood (not recorded which). The receptors originated from a woman aged 30 to 39 who had recovered from COVID-19.

The V gene is TRBV10-3, the J gene TRBJ1-2; D call uncertain. Trimming pared 0 bases from V and 7 bases from J, leaving 9 bases between. Germline V lookup: CDR1 ENHRY, CDR2 SYGVKD. The CDR3 has 13 residues. The CDR3 DNA reads TGTGCCATCAGTGAGTCGTCCGGTCCTGGCTACACCTTC. Its protein is CAISESSGPGYTF.

In this sample, this clone turned up once. The chain joins TRBV24-1 to TRBJ2-1; TRBD2 matches at 9 bases. The CDR3 covers 15 residues. CDR1 and CDR2 from the germline V gene are KGHDR and SFDVKD. The V and J ends lost 4 bases and 5 bases, in that order; junction bases with no gene match: 5. In DNA, the CDR3 is TGTGCCACCAGTGACTCGGGACTAGCCGACAATGAGCAGTTCTTC. Its protein is CATSDSGLADNEQFF.

In DNA form, the CDR3 reads TGTGCCAGCAGTTTACACAGGACTAATTCACCCCTCCACTTT. Translation gives CASSLHRTNSPLHF. The chain carries TRBV27 and TRBJ1-6; maybe TRBD1 (5 bases). This CDR3 has 14 amino acids. The ends were cut back, 2 bases at V and 6 bases at J, with 8 bases in the middle. In germline, CDR1 is MNHEY, CDR2 SMNVEV (reference sequence).

The gene calls are TRBV18 and TRBJ1-2, with D possibly being TRBD1 (6 bases). The V end was cut by 2 bases, the J end by 2 bases, with 12 bases between. The CDR3 length is 15 residues. Germline V gene sequence: CDR1 KGHSH, CDR2 LQKENI. In nucleotides, the CDR3 is TGTGCCAGCTCACCAACCCCCGGACAGAACTATGGCTACACCTTC. Its protein is CASSPTPGQNYGYTF.

The chain links TRBV30 to TRBJ1-2; TRBD1 is a possible D gene (6 bases). V lost 4 bases and J lost 8, with 14 bases in between. The germline CDR1 and CDR2 sequences are GTSNPN and SVGIG (reference sequence). CDR3 length: 12 amino acids. The CDR3 region has the DNA TGTGCCTGGACAAAGGCAGGGGTCGGCTACACCTTC. It yields the protein CAWTKAGVGYTF.

This chain connects TRBV7-2 to TRBJ2-3; 8 nucleotides line up with TRBD2. The CDR3 covers 17 residues. V lost 3 bases to trimming and J lost 6 bases; unmatched junction nucleotides: 14. Germline CDR1 and CDR2: SGHTA and FQGNSA. DNA of the CDR3: TGTGCCAGCAGCTTCTCGCTGGGGCTAGCGGGTAGGGATACGCAGTATTTT. It is translated as CASSFSLGLAGRDTQYF.

The gene calls are TRBV5-4 and TRBJ1-2; 8 nucleotides agree with TRBD1. Trimming at V came to 5 bases and at J to 7 bases, leaving 7 bases not matched to a gene. CDR1 SGHNT and CDR2 YYREEE come from the germline V gene (reference sequence). The CDR3 totals 13 residues. Here the CDR3 DNA reads TGTGCCAGCAGTCTTGACAGGGGAAGTGGCTACACCTTC. Translation gives CASSLDRGSGYTF.

V and J are TRBV3-1 (or the pseudogene TRBV3-2) and TRBJ2-1; TRBD2 agrees at 10 bases. CDR1 is LGHDT and CDR2 is YNNKEL in the germline V gene (reference sequence). V lost 2 bases, J lost 3 bases, and 1 base stayed unmatched. There are 15 residues in the CDR3. The CDR3 here is CASSQLAGVYNEQFF. Written as DNA, the CDR3 is TGTGCCAGCAGCCAACTAGCGGGAGTCTACAATGAGCAGTTCTTC.

This clone was picked up one time. V usage is TRBV19 and J usage is TRBJ1-4, with no clear D. CDR1 and CDR2 (germline): LNHDA, SQIVND (reference sequence). This CDR3 contains 14 residues. V lost 6 bases and J lost 1, with 9 bases in between. The CDR3 spells CASRARGTNEKLFF. The CDR3, as DNA: TGTGCCAGTAGGGCCCGGGGAACTAATGAAAAACTGTTTTTT.

The genes are TRBV4-3 and TRBJ1-4; TRBD1 matches at 9 bases. This CDR3 has 16 residues. The V segment lost 0 bases and the J segment 7 bases; nucleotides outside the gene matches: 6. Germline CDR1 and CDR2: LGHNA and YSLEER. CDR3 region: CASSQDRGTGSEKLFF. CDR3 coding DNA: TGCGCCAGCAGCCAAGATCGGGGGACAGGGTCTGAAAAACTGTTTTTT.

The chain joins TRBV21-1 to TRBJ1-2; the tabulated D call, TRBD1, remains unverified against the DNA. TRBV21-1 counts as a pseudogene. The CDR3 totals 15 residues. CDR3 DNA: TGTGCCAGCAGCAAAGCGGAGGGAGCAGGGGGGAAAAACACCTTC. It codes for CASSKAEGAGGKNTF.

V gene TRBV24-1 combines with J gene TRBJ2-2, with 11 positions matching TRBD2. Germline V lookup: CDR1 KGHDR, CDR2 SFDVKD. V gave up 3 bases and J gave up 2 bases; unmatched junction bases: 4. This CDR3 region has 17 residues. As DNA, the CDR3 is TGTGCCACCAGTGATCCAGGGACTAGCGGAAACACCGGGGAGCTGTTTTTT. Translated: CATSDPGTSGNTGELFF.

V is TRBV4-3 and J is TRBJ1-3, with D tentatively TRBD1 (6 bases). V was trimmed by 0 bases and J by 4 bases, leaving 10 bases between them. The CDR3 is made up of 15 amino acids. Germline loops: CDR1 LGHNA, CDR2 YSLEER. The CDR3 region has the DNA TGCGCCAGCAGCCAAGAAGACAGGTACGGAAACACCATATATTTT. Amino acids: CASSQEDRYGNTIYF.

The chain carries TRBV6-5 and TRBJ2-1; D might be TRBD1 (5 bases). The CDR3 is made up of 12 amino acids. The germline gives CDR1 MNHEY, CDR2 SVGAGI. Trimming shortened V by 6 bases and J by 12 bases, and 15 bases separated the two germline ends. The CDR3 DNA follows: TGTGCCAGCAGGACCTCATGGGGCGGGCAGTTCTTC. As protein: CASRTSWGGQFF.

This chain joins TRBV9 and TRBJ2-7; TRBD1 matches 7 bases. J gave up 3 bases and V 3 bases, and 3 bases lay outside the gene matches. Germline V gives CDR1 SGDLS, CDR2 YYNGEE. The CDR3 length is 13 residues. CDR3 nucleotide sequence: TGTGCCAGCAGCGAGGGGGACAGCTACGAGCAGTACTTC. Translation gives CASSEGDSYEQYF.

The gene calls are TRBV6-5 and TRBJ2-1; 8 bases match TRBD2. Germline-derived CDR1 and CDR2 are MNHEY and SVGAGI. With V trimmed by 2 bases and J by 9 bases, 6 bases remained unmatched. The CDR3 has 14 residues. The CDR3 bases are TGTGCCAGCAGTTACGGGACTAGAGGCCGTGAGCAGTTCTTC. It encodes CASSYGTRGREQFF.

V and J are TRBV5-1 and TRBJ2-2, with no clear D. Germline V gene sequence: CDR1 SGHRS, CDR2 YFSETQ. This CDR3 has 11 residues. V lost 4 bases to trimming and J lost 5 bases, with 3 bases between them. In nucleotides, the CDR3 is TGCGCCAGCAGCGAGACCGGGGAGCTGTTTTTT. Its protein is CASSETGELFF.

The CDR3 coding sequence is TGTGCCAGCAGCCCCGCGGGGACCAAAAACATTCAGTACTTC. Its translation: CASSPAGTKNIQYF. The J gene is TRBJ2-4, the V gene TRBV6-5, with a possible D match to TRBD2 (6 bases). V lost 6 bases to trimming and J lost 2 bases, with 11 bases between them. The CDR3 spans 14 residues. The V gene's germline CDR1 is MNHEY and CDR2 SVGAGI.